The 27 T cell receptor beta chains reported below all come from one sample, sequenced in a study of CD8+CD57+ T cells in acquired aplastic anemia. Profiles of TCR beta VDJ and CDR3 were generated from a genomic DNA template. TCRdb re-analysed the reads in MiXCR, keeping a single row per CDR3 protein. The data contain 75,000 to 80,000 distinct CDR3 sequences, about 70% of them seen just once; the ten biggest clones take up around 80%. Previously, flow cytometry had revealed CD8+CD57+ cell expansion in the patients chosen for sequencing. Specimen: sorted CD4+, CD8+, or CD8+CD57+ T cells (not recorded which) from PBMCs. The source of these receptors is a human donor with aplastic anemia.

This rearrangement joins TRBV7-3 to TRBJ1-1; D remains unclear. Germline V gene lookup returns CDR1 SGHTA and CDR2 FQGTGA. The CDR3 length is 15 residues. The V gene lost 3 bases and the J gene lost 1 base, with 12 bases spanning the gap. The CDR3 region has the DNA TGTGCCAGCAGCTTCGCTTCTGGTGCGAACACTGAAGCTTTCTTT. Its translation is CASSFASGANTEAFF.

CDR3 sequence reads: CATSDSVGTTGAFF. The CDR3 DNA follows: TGTGCCACCAGTGACTCAGTCGGGACAACGGGGGCTTTCTTT. The chain has TRBV24-1 and TRBJ1-1, with a tentative D call TRBD1 (6 bases). Germline-derived CDR1 and CDR2 are KGHDR and SFDVKD. Trimming took off 4 bases at V and 11 bases at J, with 19 bases between the two ends. The length of the CDR3 is 14 residues.

The rearrangement uses TRBV29-1 and TRBJ2-1, with D unclear. This CDR3 region has 13 residues. V was pared by 0 bases and J by 2 bases, with 5 bases between. CDR1 and CDR2 from the germline V gene are SQVTM and ANQGSEA. CDR3 in amino acids: CSVEDLTYNEQFF. The CDR3 DNA reads as TGCAGCGTTGAAGATCTGACCTACAATGAGCAGTTCTTC.

This clonotype was detected once. The rearrangement joins TRBV7-9 to TRBJ2-7; 10 nucleotides match TRBD2. Germline trimming cut 3 bases from V and 3 bases from J; bases unmatched to any gene: 5. This CDR3 comprises 15 residues. CDR1 is SEHNR, CDR2 FQNEAQ, per germline (reference sequence). The CDR3 loop is CASSFSSGSFYEQYF. In DNA form, the CDR3 reads TGTGCCAGCAGCTTCTCTAGCGGGAGTTTCTACGAGCAGTACTTC.

J is TRBJ2-7 and V is TRBV10-3; D might be TRBD1 or TRBD2, each matching 5 bases. The V and J ends lost 10 bases and 0 bases respectively, with 13 bases between them. This CDR3 is built from 13 residues. Germline CDR1 ENHRY, CDR2 SYGVKD. This chain's CDR3 is CASRDAISYEQYF. The CDR3 nucleotides are TGTGCCAGCAGGGACGCGATCTCCTACGAGCAGTACTTC.

Details on this clonotype: One end of the junction does not line up with germline, which may come from a read error. The chain carries TRBV7-6 and TRBJ2-3; D gene ambiguous. CDR3 length: 17 residues. Germline loops: CDR1 SGHVS, CDR2 FNYEAQ. This CDR3 reads CASSLSPADRGTETQYF. The CDR3 nucleotides are TGTGCCAGCAGCCTGTCCCCGGCAGATCGAGGCACAGAGACGCAGTATTTT.

The chain has TRBV2 and TRBJ2-7; D gene ambiguous. V was shortened by 6 bases and J by 6 bases, with 9 bases between the two germline ends. CDR3 length equals 11 residues. CDR1 and CDR2 (germline): SNHLY, FYNNEI. The CDR3 coding sequence is TGTGCCAGCAGCTATAGTCGCGAGCAGTACTTC. Protein sequence: CASSYSREQYF.

The rearrangement links TRBV29-1 to TRBJ2-7; no definite D call. CDR3 length equals 12 residues. The V end lost 6 bases, the J end lost 0 bases, and 9 bases lay between the germline ends. Germline lookup yields CDR1 SQVTM and CDR2 ANQGSEA. CDR3 loop: CSVLNISYEQYF. The CDR3 DNA reads as TGCAGCGTCCTCAACATCTCCTACGAGCAGTACTTC.

Here the CDR3 reads CSARPGKQSYNEQFF. The CDR3 region has the DNA TGCAGTGCTAGACCGGGGAAACAGTCCTACAATGAGCAGTTCTTC. The chain has TRBV20-1 and TRBJ2-1; a possible D gene is TRBD2 (5 bases). This CDR3 has 15 amino acids. Germline assignment: CDR1 DFQATT and CDR2 SNEGSKA (reference sequence). V lost 2 bases to trimming and J lost 1 base, with 12 bases between them.

The chain uses TRBV7-3 and TRBJ2-1; TRBD2 matches at 14 bases. Germline values: CDR1 SGHTA, CDR2 FQGTGA. V lost 5 bases, J lost 8 bases, and 5 bases stayed unmatched. The CDR3 length is 15 residues. CDR3 amino acids: CASSTGLAGAYEQFF. CDR3 DNA: TGTGCCAGCAGCACGGGACTAGCGGGAGCGTATGAGCAGTTCTTC.

The chain couples TRBV10-3 to TRBJ1-4; a weak D match, TRBD1 (6 bases). V was shortened by 3 bases and J by 0 bases, with 8 bases between the two germline ends. Germline values: CDR1 ENHRY, CDR2 SYGVKD. The CDR3 sequence is 15 residues long. Here the CDR3 reads CAISDRTATNEKLFF. CDR3 bases: TGTGCCATCAGTGACAGGACAGCAACTAATGAAAAACTGTTTTTT.

This clonotype has just a few counts. This chain uses TRBV4-2 with TRBJ1-6; a possible D gene is TRBD1 (5 bases). V lost 1 base to trimming and J lost 2 bases, with 9 bases between them. The CDR3 has 16 residues. Germline loops: CDR1 LGHNA, CDR2 YNFKEQ. The CDR3: CASSQVLDTYNSPLHF. The CDR3 DNA sequence: TGTGCCAGCAGCCAAGTTCTGGACACCTATAATTCACCCCTCCACTTT.

This clonotype turned up a few times. The rearrangement uses TRBV25-1 and TRBJ2-7, with TRBD1 matching over 8 bases. V trimming: 5 bases; J trimming: 2 bases; junction bases outside the gene matches: 11. CDR1 and CDR2 (germline): MGHDK, SYGVNS. The CDR3 spans 16 residues. CDR3 sequence: CASSKSGTGQTYEQYF. Here the CDR3 DNA reads TGTGCCAGCAGTAAATCCGGGACAGGACAGACCTACGAGCAGTACTTC.

This chain links TRBV7-9 with TRBJ1-6; D is unresolved. Germline CDR1 is SEHNR and CDR2 is FQNEAQ (reference sequence). This CDR3 has 12 residues. V was shortened by 7 bases and J by 3 bases, with 4 bases between the two germline ends. The CDR3 spells CASKNYNSPLHF. The CDR3 DNA sequence: TGTGCCAGCAAGAACTATAATTCACCCCTCCACTTT.

The chain carries TRBV19 and TRBJ1-5; no reliable D call. This CDR3 has 15 residues. Germline CDR1 is LNHDA and CDR2 is SQIVND (reference sequence). Trimming removed 8 bases at V and 4 bases at J, with 18 bases between. CDR3 bases: TGTGCCAGTGGGTATGAGGTGGCAGCTAATCAGCCCCAGCATTTT. Its translation is CASGYEVAANQPQHF.

This clonotype was detected only once. The chain links TRBV9 to TRBJ2-7, with a possible D match to TRBD2 (7 bases). With 0 bases removed from V and 6 bases from J, the gap between germline ends came to 13 bases. The CDR3 runs to 14 residues. The germline CDR1 and CDR2 sequences are SGDLS and YYNGEE. The CDR3 DNA follows: TGTGCCAGCAGCGTAGGGGGGGGCCGGGGCGAGCAGTACTTC. Its translation is CASSVGGGRGEQYF. The full variable domain, completed using reference TRBV9 and TRBJ2-7, is DSGVTQTPKHLITATGQRVTLRCSPRSGDLSVYWYQQSLDQGLQFLIQYYNGEERAKGNILERFSAQQFPDLHSELNLSSLELGDSALYFCASSVGGGRGEQYFGPGTRLTVT.

The genes are TRBV10-2 and TRBJ2-2; D unclear. Germline V gene lookup returns CDR1 WSHSY and CDR2 SAAADI. V gave up 3 bases and J gave up 2 bases, with 4 bases separating them. The CDR3 extends over 13 amino acids. The CDR3 region has the DNA TGCGCCAGCAGTGACTTTAACACCGGGGAGCTGTTTTTT. This gives the protein CASSDFNTGELFF.

The rearrangement uses TRBV10-3 and TRBJ1-2; a weak D match, TRBD1 (5 bases). The germline V gene encodes CDR1 ENHRY and CDR2 SYGVKD. The CDR3 covers 13 residues. Trimming took 9 bases from V and 4 from J, leaving 15 bases between them. CDR3 in amino acids: CAINKGVVYGYTF. The CDR3, as DNA: TGTGCCATAAATAAAGGGGTGGTCTATGGCTACACCTTC.

This clonotype showed up just once. V usage is TRBV7-9 and J usage is TRBJ2-1; D may correspond to TRBD1 or TRBD2 (5 bases each). Trimming shortened V by 1 base and J by 10 bases, and 11 bases separated the two germline ends. The CDR3 is 13 amino acids. CDR1 SEHNR and CDR2 FQNEAQ come from the germline V gene (reference sequence). The CDR3 loop reads CASSLGLAGEQFF. The CDR3 region has the DNA TGTGCCAGCAGCTTAGGGCTAGCAGGGGAGCAGTTCTTC.

This clonotype was counted a few times. CDR3 loop: CASITRGTEAFF. The CDR3 bases are TGTGCCAGCATCACCCGCGGAACTGAAGCTTTCTTT. The chain uses TRBV7-2 and TRBJ1-1; D unclear. The V gene's germline CDR1 is SGHTA and CDR2 FQGNSA. V shed 7 bases and J shed 5 bases, with 11 bases lying between them. The CDR3 sequence is 12 residues long.

The chain uses TRBV11-2 and TRBJ2-5; 7 bases are shared with TRBD1. Per germline, CDR1 SGHAT and CDR2 FQNNGV. The trim removed 4 bases at V and 1 base at J, leaving 3 bases unmatched. The CDR3 covers 14 residues. In DNA, the CDR3 is TGTGCCAGCAGCTGGACAGGCCTCCAAGAGACCCAGTACTTC. Translated, it gives CASSWTGLQETQYF.

The chain combines TRBV2 with TRBJ1-1; D gene ambiguous. Germline loops: CDR1 SNHLY, CDR2 FYNNEI. Trimming shortened V by 5 bases and J by 6 bases, and 13 bases separated the two germline ends. The CDR3 has 13 amino acids. CDR3 bases: TGTGCCAGCAGTATAGGGAGTCCCCCTGAAGCTTTCTTT. This codes for CASSIGSPPEAFF. Looking up the rest from reference TRBV2 and TRBJ1-1 gives the full variable domain: EPEVTQTPSHQVTQMGQEVILRCVPISNHLYFYWYRQILGQKVEFLVSFYNNEISEKSEIFDDQFSVERPDGSNFTLKIRSTKLEDSAMYFCASSIGSPPEAFFGQGTRLTVV.

This chain connects TRBV19 to TRBJ2-7; weak D call: TRBD1 (5 bases). The J call may be in error: the DNA end matches TRBJ2-1 better. This CDR3 contains 13 residues. The V gene's germline CDR1 is LNHDA and CDR2 SQIVND (reference sequence). The CDR3 coding sequence is TGTGCCAGTAGTATCGCAGGGTACAATGAGCAGTTCTTC. Amino acid sequence: CASSIAGYNEQFF.

J is TRBJ2-7 and V is TRBV7-2; possibly TRBD1 for D (6 bases). CDR1 is SGHTA, CDR2 FQGNSA, per germline. Trimming left V 9 bases short and J 2 bases short, with 11 bases between. The length of the CDR3 is 12 residues. The chain's CDR3 is CASGGPPYEQYF. The DNA of the CDR3 is TGTGCCAGTGGGGGCCCACCCTACGAGCAGTACTTC. Together with reference TRBV7-2 and TRBJ2-7, the CDR3 gives the full variable domain: GAGVSQSPSNKVTEKGKDVELRCDPISGHTALYWYRQSLGQGLEFLIYFQGNSAPDKSGLPSDRFSAERTGGSVSTLTIQRTQQEDSAVYLCASGGPPYEQYFGPGTRLTVT.

This clonotype was seen many times. The rearrangement uses TRBV10-3 and TRBJ2-1; TRBD2 agrees at 7 bases. CDR1 is ENHRY and CDR2 is SYGVKD in the germline V gene. This CDR3 is built from 16 residues. The junction had 6 bases not matched to a gene; V was cut back by 0 bases and J by 4 bases. This CDR3 is CAISESSSGSYNEQFF. The CDR3 DNA reads as TGTGCCATCAGTGAGTCATCTAGCGGAAGTTACAATGAGCAGTTCTTC.

This sequence joins TRBV20-1 and TRBJ2-1; D is undetermined. V was trimmed by 3 bases and J by 6 bases, leaving 15 bases between them. Looked up from germline, CDR1 is DFQATT and CDR2 is SNEGSKA (reference sequence). CDR3 length equals 14 residues. The CDR3 is CSASFRLDGNEQFF. CDR3 DNA sequence: TGCAGTGCTAGCTTTCGGCTAGATGGCAATGAGCAGTTCTTC.

This clonotype was detected a few times. The rearrangement links TRBV18 to TRBJ1-1; possible D gene TRBD1, 6 bases. Between the trimmed V and J ends, which lost 6 bases and 8 bases, there was a span of 13 bases. The CDR3 totals 12 residues. The V gene's germline CDR1 is KGHSH and CDR2 LQKENI. CDR3 bases: TGTGCCAGCTCGCCGATCAGGGGAGAAGCTTTCTTT. Its protein is CASSPIRGEAFF.